This T cell receptor beta chain was identified in a study of T cells in Graves' hyperthyroidism and ophthalmopathy. As for the study in general: Upon initial diagnosis and before any treatment, peripheral blood was collected. General study findings and limits: A 13 V-J signature model discriminated ophthalmopathy versus stable hyperthyroidism. Most clonotypes that expanded in the thyroid above 0.001 also showed up in blood.

CDR1 is LGHDT and CDR2 is YNNKEL in the germline V gene (reference sequence). V lost 4 bases and J lost 9, with 19 bases in between. There are 14 residues in the CDR3. This clonotype has ten or more counts. Its antigen is undetermined. Amplified regions were TCR beta CDR3 sequences from RNA transcripts. Researchers ran a first-round RT-PCR on the TCR CDR3 using the HTBI primer set. MiXCR was run by TCRdb on the multiplex PCR reads, yielding one entry per CDR3 protein. The sample includes 500,000 to 650,000 distinct CDR3 sequences, around 15% of them seen just once. This TCR was sampled from a middle-aged woman with Graves' hyperthyroidism. Input material: blood. This chain uses TRBV3-1 with TRBJ2-7; D unresolved. The CDR3 spells CASSLGGQAVGQYF. The DNA for the CDR3 is TGTGCCAGCAGCCTAGGTGGGCAGGCCGTCGGGCAGTACTTC.